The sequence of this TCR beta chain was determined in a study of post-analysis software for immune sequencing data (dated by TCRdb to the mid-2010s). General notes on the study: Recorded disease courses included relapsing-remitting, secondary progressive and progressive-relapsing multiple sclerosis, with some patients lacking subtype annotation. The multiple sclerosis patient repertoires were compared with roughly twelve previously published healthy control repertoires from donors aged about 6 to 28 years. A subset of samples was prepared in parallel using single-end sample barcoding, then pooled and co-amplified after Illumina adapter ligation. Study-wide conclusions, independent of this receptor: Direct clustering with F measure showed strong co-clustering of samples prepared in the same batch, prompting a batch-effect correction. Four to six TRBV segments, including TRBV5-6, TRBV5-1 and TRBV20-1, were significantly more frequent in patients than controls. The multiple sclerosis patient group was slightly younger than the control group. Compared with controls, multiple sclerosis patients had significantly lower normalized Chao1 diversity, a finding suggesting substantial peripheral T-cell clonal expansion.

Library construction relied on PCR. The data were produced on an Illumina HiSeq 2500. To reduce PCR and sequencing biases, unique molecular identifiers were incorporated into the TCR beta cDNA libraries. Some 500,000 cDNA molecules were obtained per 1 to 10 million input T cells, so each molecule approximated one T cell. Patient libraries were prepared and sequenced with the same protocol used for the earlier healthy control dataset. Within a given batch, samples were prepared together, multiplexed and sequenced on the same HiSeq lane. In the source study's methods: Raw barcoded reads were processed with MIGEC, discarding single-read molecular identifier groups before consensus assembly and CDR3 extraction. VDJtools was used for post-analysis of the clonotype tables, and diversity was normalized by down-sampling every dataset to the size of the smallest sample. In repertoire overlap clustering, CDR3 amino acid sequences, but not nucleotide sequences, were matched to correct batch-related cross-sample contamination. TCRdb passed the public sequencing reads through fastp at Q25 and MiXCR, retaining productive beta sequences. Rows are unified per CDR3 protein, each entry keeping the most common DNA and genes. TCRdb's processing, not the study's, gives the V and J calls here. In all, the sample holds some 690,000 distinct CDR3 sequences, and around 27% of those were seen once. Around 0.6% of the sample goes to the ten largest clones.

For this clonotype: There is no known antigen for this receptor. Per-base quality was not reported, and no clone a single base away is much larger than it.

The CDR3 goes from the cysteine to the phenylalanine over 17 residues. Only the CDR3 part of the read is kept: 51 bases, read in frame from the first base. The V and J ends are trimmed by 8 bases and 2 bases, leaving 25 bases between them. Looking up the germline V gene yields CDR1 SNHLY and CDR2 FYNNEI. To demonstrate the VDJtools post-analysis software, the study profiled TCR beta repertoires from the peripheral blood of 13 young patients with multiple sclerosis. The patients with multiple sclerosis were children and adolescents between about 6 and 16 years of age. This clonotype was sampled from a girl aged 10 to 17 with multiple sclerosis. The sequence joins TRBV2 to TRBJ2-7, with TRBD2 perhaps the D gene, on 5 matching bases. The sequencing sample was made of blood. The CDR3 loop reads CASSKTTTTRTPYEQYF. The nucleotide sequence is TGTGCCAGCTCCAAGACGACTACAACAAGGACCCCCTACGAGCAGTACTTC.